A selection of T cell receptor beta chains follows, all from one sample in a study of T cell responses to AZD1222 COVID-19 vaccine. Repertoires were generated with immunoSEQ multiplex PCR, while TCRdb's copy carries only in-frame clones and drops some. The sample comprises 100,000 to 150,000 clones, approximately 91% of which are singletons, and 1.1% rests with the top ten. The input for sequencing was peripheral blood, taken 28 days after the second AZD1222 dose. The source is an adult who received the AZD1222 COVID-19 vaccine. Both conserved end residues are part of each CDR3. D genes are given only for firm matches. Size tells how often a clone was seen (once, few, many) or the class of an expanded clone, and some rows leave it out.

v_gene: TRBV15
d_gene: .
j_gene: TRBJ1-1
abundance: .
CDR3aa: CATQRNREGRMNTEAFF
CDR3nt: TGTGCCACCCAGCGTAACAGGGAAGGTAGGATGAACACTGAAGCTTTCTTT

v_gene: TRBV5-1
d_gene: .
j_gene: TRBJ1-2
abundance: .
CDR3aa: CASRVGTDHAGYTF
CDR3nt: TGCGCCAGCAGGGTGGGAACCGACCACGCTGGCTACACCTTC

v_gene: TRBV18
d_gene: .
j_gene: TRBJ1-6
abundance: once
CDR3aa: CASSPRDVPNSPLHF
CDR3nt: TGTGCCAGCTCACCACGGGATGTACCAAATTCACCCCTCCACTTT

v_gene: TRBV2
d_gene: .
j_gene: TRBJ2-1
abundance: .
CDR3aa: CASQKWEDEQFF
CDR3nt: TGTGCCAGCCAAAAATGGGAGGATGAGCAGTTCTTC

v_gene: TRBV11-2
d_gene: .
j_gene: TRBJ2-7
abundance: .
CDR3aa: CASSLIGEQYF
CDR3nt: TGTGCCAGCAGCTTAATCGGCGAGCAGTACTTC

v_gene: TRBV30
d_gene: .
j_gene: TRBJ2-5
abundance: .
CDR3aa: CAWSVPGLQETQYF
CDR3nt: TGTGCCTGGAGTGTACCCGGACTACAAGAGACCCAGTACTTC

v_gene: TRBV7-9
d_gene: TRBD1
j_gene: TRBJ2-7
abundance: .
CDR3aa: CASSPSYGTVSYEQYF
CDR3nt: TGTGCCAGCAGCCCCTCCTACGGGACAGTCTCCTACGAGCAGTACTTC

v_gene: TRBV28
d_gene: TRBD1
j_gene: TRBJ1-1
abundance: .
CDR3aa: CASSLGRGPEAFF
CDR3nt: TGTGCCAGCAGTTTAGGCAGGGGGCCTGAAGCTTTCTTT

v_gene: TRBV5-1
d_gene: TRBD2
j_gene: TRBJ2-7
abundance: .
CDR3aa: CASSLGRLAGGHEQYF
CDR3nt: TGCGCCAGCAGCTTGGGGAGGCTAGCGGGAGGCCACGAGCAGTACTTC

v_gene: TRBV7-3
d_gene: .
j_gene: TRBJ1-4
abundance: .
CDR3aa: CASSSPTAEDEKLFF
CDR3nt: TGTGCCAGCAGCTCCCCGACTGCTGAAGATGAAAAACTGTTTTTT

v_gene: TRBV18
d_gene: TRBD1
j_gene: TRBJ1-2
abundance: .
CDR3aa: CASSPPASTGGASGYTF
CDR3nt: TGTGCCAGCTCACCACCGGCCTCTACAGGGGGCGCTTCTGGCTACACCTTC

v_gene: TRBV7-3
d_gene: .
j_gene: TRBJ2-1
abundance: .
CDR3aa: CASSLSSGASGQFF
CDR3nt: TGTGCCAGCAGCTTAAGTTCCGGGGCCTCGGGGCAGTTCTTC

v_gene: TRBV7-6
d_gene: TRBD2
j_gene: TRBJ2-5
abundance: .
CDR3aa: CASSLLIPSGSETQYF
CDR3nt: TGTGCCAGCAGCTTATTAATCCCTAGCGGGTCAGAGACCCAGTACTTC

v_gene: TRBV27
d_gene: TRBD1
j_gene: TRBJ2-7
abundance: .
CDR3aa: CASSFIGTGSDEQYF
CDR3nt: TGTGCCAGCAGTTTTATTGGGACAGGATCGGATGAGCAGTACTTC

v_gene: TRBV27
d_gene: .
j_gene: TRBJ2-1
abundance: .
CDR3aa: CASSLSVRSSYNEQFF
CDR3nt: TGTGCCAGCAGTTTATCGGTTAGAAGCTCCTACAATGAGCAGTTCTTC

v_gene: TRBV24-1
d_gene: .
j_gene: TRBJ2-2
abundance: .
CDR3aa: CANEVGAGRCAGELFF
CDR3nt: TGTGCCAACGAGGTAGGTGCAGGCAGGTGTGCCGGGGAGCTGTTTTTT

v_gene: TRBV19
d_gene: .
j_gene: TRBJ1-3
abundance: once
CDR3aa: CASSSSSGNTIYF
CDR3nt: TGTGCCAGTAGTTCATCCTCTGGAAACACCATATATTTT

v_gene: TRBV28
d_gene: .
j_gene: TRBJ2-7
abundance: .
CDR3aa: CASSLNEQYF
CDR3nt: TGTGCCAGCAGTTTAAACGAGCAGTACTTC

v_gene: TRBV2
d_gene: TRBD1
j_gene: TRBJ1-4
abundance: once
CDR3aa: CASRERAQGGNELFF
CDR3nt: TGTGCCAGCAGAGAACGCGCCCAGGGGGGGAATGAACTGTTTTTT

v_gene: TRBV29-1
d_gene: .
j_gene: TRBJ1-2
abundance: once
CDR3aa: CSVEDKQALFYGYTF
CDR3nt: TGCAGCGTTGAAGACAAACAGGCTCTTTTCTATGGCTACACCTTC

v_gene: TRBV18
d_gene: .
j_gene: TRBJ1-1
abundance: once
CDR3aa: CASSTESFTEAFF
CDR3nt: TGTGCCAGCTCCACCGAGAGTTTTACTGAAGCTTTCTTT

v_gene: TRBV4-2
d_gene: .
j_gene: TRBJ2-5
abundance: .
CDR3aa: CATKLGADQETQYF
CDR3nt: TGTGCCACTAAGCTTGGGGCAGACCAAGAGACCCAGTACTTC

v_gene: TRBV7-6
d_gene: .
j_gene: TRBJ1-2
abundance: .
CDR3aa: CASSLGEGSGYGYTF
CDR3nt: TGTGCCAGCAGCTTAGGGGAGGGTTCGGGCTATGGCTACACCTTC

v_gene: TRBV2
d_gene: .
j_gene: TRBJ1-6
abundance: .
CDR3aa: CATIRDPAYNSPLHF
CDR3nt: TGTGCCACCATCAGGGATCCTGCCTATAATTCACCCCTCCACTTT

v_gene: TRBV5-1
d_gene: .
j_gene: TRBJ1-3
abundance: .
CDR3aa: CASSLQAGTAGNTIYF
CDR3nt: TGCGCCAGCAGCCTCCAGGCGGGGACCGCCGGAAACACCATATATTTT

v_gene: TRBV6-2/TRBV6-3
d_gene: TRBD2
j_gene: TRBJ2-1
abundance: once
CDR3aa: CASSYATSGRPTYNEQFF
CDR3nt: TGTGCCAGCAGTTACGCGACTAGCGGGAGGCCAACCTACAATGAGCAGTTCTTC

v_gene: TRBV3-1/TRBV3-2
d_gene: .
j_gene: TRBJ1-1
abundance: .
CDR3aa: CASSQRGGTEAFF
CDR3nt: TGTGCCAGCAGCCAAAGAGGGGGCACTGAAGCTTTCTTT

v_gene: TRBV5-4
d_gene: TRBD2
j_gene: TRBJ2-3
abundance: .
CDR3aa: CASSRRLADTDTQYF
CDR3nt: TGTGCCAGCAGCAGGCGACTAGCGGACACAGATACGCAGTATTTT

v_gene: TRBV28
d_gene: .
j_gene: TRBJ2-4
abundance: .
CDR3aa: CASSFANEDIQYF
CDR3nt: TGTGCCAGCAGTTTCGCCAATGAGGACATTCAGTACTTC

v_gene: TRBV6-5
d_gene: TRBD1
j_gene: TRBJ2-3
abundance: .
CDR3aa: CASRGGQGTDTQYF
CDR3nt: TGTGCCAGCAGAGGGGGACAGGGAACAGATACGCAGTATTTT

v_gene: TRBV18
d_gene: .
j_gene: TRBJ2-3
abundance: .
CDR3aa: CASSRARSTDTQYF
CDR3nt: TGTGCCAGCTCTCGGGCGAGAAGCACAGATACGCAGTATTTT

v_gene: TRBV7-8
d_gene: .
j_gene: TRBJ1-5
abundance: .
CDR3aa: CASSTYFGSSEHPQHF
CDR3nt: TGTGCCAGCAGCACATATTTTGGGTCGTCAGAGCATCCCCAGCATTTT

v_gene: TRBV13
d_gene: TRBD1
j_gene: TRBJ2-3
abundance: .
CDR3aa: CASSSGQRSTDTQYF
CDR3nt: TGTGCCAGCAGCTCGGGACAGAGGAGCACAGATACGCAGTATTTT

v_gene: TRBV2
d_gene: .
j_gene: TRBJ2-5
abundance: .
CDR3aa: CASRSAWGQETQYF
CDR3nt: TGTGCCAGCCGATCGGCCTGGGGCCAAGAGACCCAGTACTTC

v_gene: TRBV27
d_gene: .
j_gene: TRBJ2-5
abundance: .
CDR3aa: CASSDQQRSIETQYF
CDR3nt: TGTGCCAGCAGCGACCAACAGAGATCGATTGAGACCCAGTACTTC

v_gene: TRBV30
d_gene: .
j_gene: TRBJ2-7
abundance: .
CDR3aa: CALNYGGATYEQYF
CDR3nt: TGTGCCTTGAACTACGGGGGAGCCACCTACGAGCAGTACTTC

v_gene: TRBV28
d_gene: TRBD1
j_gene: TRBJ1-6
abundance: .
CDR3aa: CASSFSDRGNSPLHF
CDR3nt: TGTGCCAGCAGTTTCTCTGACAGGGGGAATTCACCCCTCCACTTT

v_gene: TRBV5-1
d_gene: .
j_gene: TRBJ1-3
abundance: .
CDR3aa: CASSLSTASGNTIYF
CDR3nt: TGCGCCAGCAGCTTGTCGACAGCCTCTGGAAACACCATATATTTT

v_gene: TRBV19
d_gene: TRBD1
j_gene: TRBJ2-7
abundance: .
CDR3aa: CASSNPTSGTVYEQYF
CDR3nt: TGTGCCAGTAGTAACCCCACATCCGGGACAGTCTACGAGCAGTACTTC

v_gene: TRBV23-1
d_gene: TRBD1
j_gene: TRBJ1-2
abundance: .
CDR3aa: CASSRTGLYGYTF
CDR3nt: TGCGCCAGCAGTCGGACAGGATTATATGGCTACACCTTC

v_gene: TRBV19
d_gene: TRBD1
j_gene: TRBJ1-1
abundance: .
CDR3aa: CASSVGQGIGNTEAFF
CDR3nt: TGTGCCAGTAGTGTGGGACAGGGTATAGGGAACACTGAAGCTTTCTTT

v_gene: TRBV11-1
d_gene: TRBD1
j_gene: TRBJ1-1
abundance: .
CDR3aa: CASSPYRGGMNTEAFF
CDR3nt: TGTGCCAGCAGCCCATACAGGGGTGGCATGAACACTGAAGCTTTCTTT

v_gene: TRBV6-5
d_gene: .
j_gene: TRBJ1-2
abundance: .
CDR3aa: CASYRRGYTF
CDR3nt: TGTGCCAGCTACAGGCGCGGCTACACCTTC

v_gene: TRBV20-1
d_gene: .
j_gene: TRBJ1-2
abundance: .
CDR3aa: CSAPAGYGYTF
CDR3nt: TGCAGTGCTCCGGCAGGGTATGGCTACACCTTC

v_gene: TRBV24-1
d_gene: .
j_gene: TRBJ2-1
abundance: .
CDR3aa: CATSDLQGHNEQFF
CDR3nt: TGTGCCACCAGTGATTTGCAGGGGCATAATGAGCAGTTCTTC

v_gene: TRBV6-5
d_gene: TRBD1
j_gene: TRBJ1-2
abundance: few
CDR3aa: CASRKGQGEGYGYTF
CDR3nt: TGTGCCAGCAGAAAAGGACAGGGGGAGGGCTATGGCTACACCTTC

v_gene: TRBV19
d_gene: .
j_gene: TRBJ1-2
abundance: .
CDR3aa: CASSAETVYGYTF
CDR3nt: TGTGCCAGTAGTGCCGAAACTGTCTATGGCTACACCTTC

v_gene: TRBV29-1
d_gene: TRBD1
j_gene: TRBJ2-7
abundance: .
CDR3aa: CSVAGTGSYEQYF
CDR3nt: TGCAGCGTTGCCGGGACAGGCTCCTACGAGCAGTACTTC

v_gene: TRBV4-1
d_gene: TRBD1
j_gene: TRBJ1-2
abundance: .
CDR3aa: CASSQDARGQGHYGYTF
CDR3nt: TGCGCCAGCAGCCAAGACGCTCGTGGACAGGGGCACTATGGCTACACCTTC

v_gene: TRBV19
d_gene: .
j_gene: TRBJ2-7
abundance: .
CDR3aa: CASSGGYEQYF
CDR3nt: TGTGCCAGTAGTGGGGGTTACGAGCAGTACTTC

v_gene: TRBV12-3/TRBV12-4
d_gene: .
j_gene: TRBJ1-2
abundance: .
CDR3aa: CASSLERRGYTF
CDR3nt: TGTGCCAGCAGTTTGGAAAGACGTGGCTACACCTTC

v_gene: TRBV5-1
d_gene: .
j_gene: TRBJ1-1
abundance: .
CDR3aa: CASSLARPGGTEAFF
CDR3nt: TGCGCCAGCAGCTTGGCGCGTCCCGGGGGCACTGAAGCTTTCTTT

v_gene: TRBV18
d_gene: TRBD1
j_gene: TRBJ1-5
abundance: .
CDR3aa: CASSLRQGDQPQHF
CDR3nt: TGTGCCAGCTCACTCAGACAGGGGGATCAGCCCCAGCATTTT

v_gene: TRBV25-1
d_gene: TRBD1
j_gene: TRBJ2-7
abundance: .
CDR3aa: CASSEGGQGAHEQYF
CDR3nt: TGTGCCAGCAGTGAAGGAGGACAGGGGGCACACGAGCAGTACTTC

v_gene: TRBV25-1
d_gene: .
j_gene: TRBJ1-2
abundance: .
CDR3aa: CASSELGALNYGYTF
CDR3nt: TGTGCCAGCAGTGAATTGGGGGCCTTGAACTATGGCTACACCTTC